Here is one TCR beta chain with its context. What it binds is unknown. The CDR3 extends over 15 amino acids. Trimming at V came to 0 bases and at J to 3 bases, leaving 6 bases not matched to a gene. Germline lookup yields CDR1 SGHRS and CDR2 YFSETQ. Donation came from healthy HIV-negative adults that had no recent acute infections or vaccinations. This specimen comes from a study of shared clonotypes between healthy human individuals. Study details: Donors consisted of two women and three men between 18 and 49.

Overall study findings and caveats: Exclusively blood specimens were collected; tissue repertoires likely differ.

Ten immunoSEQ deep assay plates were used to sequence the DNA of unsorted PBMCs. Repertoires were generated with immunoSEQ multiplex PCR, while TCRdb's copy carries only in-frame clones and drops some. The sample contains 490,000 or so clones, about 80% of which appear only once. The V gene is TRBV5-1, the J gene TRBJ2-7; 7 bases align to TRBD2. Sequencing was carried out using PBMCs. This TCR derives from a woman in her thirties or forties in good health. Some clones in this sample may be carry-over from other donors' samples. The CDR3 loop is CASSLEAGAHYEQYF. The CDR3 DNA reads TGCGCCAGCAGCTTGGAGGCGGGAGCCCACTACGAGCAGTACTTC.